This T cell receptor beta chain emerged from a study of cytomegalovirus exposure and HLA in healthy donors. Notes on the study in general: Investigators reported around 150 TCR beta chains as tied to cytomegalovirus.

Concerning this clone itself: The antigen remains undetermined.

Generated by immunoSEQ multiplex PCR, the TCRdb table keeps only in-frame clones and is missing some. The sample includes over 200,000 clones, 70% to 90% of them seen just once. The TCR sequence derives from a woman in her late teens or twenties in good health and CMV-seronegative. Specimen: PBMCs.

The DNA for the CDR3 is TGCGCCAGCAGCTCCGGAGAAGGTGGCTACGAGCAGTACTTC. Amino acids: CASSSGEGGYEQYF. V is TRBV5-1 and J is TRBJ2-7; no reliable D call. This CDR3 spans 14 amino acids. V was cut by 3 bases and J by 3 bases, with 13 bases left in between. The germline V gene encodes CDR1 SGHRS and CDR2 YFSETQ.